These T cell receptor beta chains were read from a single sample in a study of blood T cell repertoires in COVID-19. Some clones are missing from TCRdb's copy, which holds only in-frame ones; the method was immunoSEQ multiplex PCR. Of about 100,000 clones listed, 80% to 90% are singletons. Sample: peripheral blood. These TCRs come from a man at least 80 years old with active or convalescent COVID-19. Each CDR3 is given with its conserved first and last residue. The D gene is left open where the match is weak. Expanded clones are given a class, and other clones once, few, many or no size at all.

d_call: TRBD1; j_call: TRBJ1-5; v_call: TRBV11-3; clone_size: NA; cdr3_aa: CASSWAGTGMNQPQHF; cdr3_nt: TGTGCCAGCAGCTGGGCCGGGACAGGGATGAATCAGCCCCAGCATTTT
d_call: NA; j_call: TRBJ1-1; v_call: TRBV11-2; clone_size: NA; cdr3_aa: CASSLGQVEAFF; cdr3_nt: TGTGCCAGCAGCTTAGGACAGGTTGAAGCTTTCTTT
d_call: NA; j_call: TRBJ2-7; v_call: TRBV18; clone_size: NA; cdr3_aa: CASSIQTSSYEQYF; cdr3_nt: TGTGCCAGCTCAATCCAGACTAGCTCCTACGAGCAGTACTTC
d_call: NA; j_call: TRBJ1-5; v_call: TRBV2; clone_size: NA; cdr3_aa: CASTTGSQPQHF; cdr3_nt: TGTGCCAGCACCACAGGGAGTCAGCCCCAGCATTTT
d_call: NA; j_call: TRBJ2-7; v_call: TRBV11-3; clone_size: NA; cdr3_aa: CASSRGTMSSYEQYF; cdr3_nt: TGTGCCAGCAGCAGAGGAACCATGAGCTCCTACGAGCAGTACTTC
d_call: TRBD2; j_call: TRBJ2-7; v_call: TRBV10-3; clone_size: NA; cdr3_aa: CAISEYLAGSYEQYF; cdr3_nt: TGTGCCATCAGTGAGTATCTAGCGGGGTCCTACGAGCAGTACTTC
d_call: TRBD2; j_call: TRBJ2-2; v_call: TRBV5-4; clone_size: NA; cdr3_aa: CASSASSGKNTGELFF; cdr3_nt: TGTGCCAGCAGCGCTTCTAGCGGGAAGAACACCGGGGAGCTGTTTTTT
d_call: TRBD2; j_call: TRBJ2-3; v_call: TRBV10-3; clone_size: NA; cdr3_aa: CAITGLAGDTQYF; cdr3_nt: TGTGCCATCACCGGGCTAGCGGGAGATACGCAGTATTTT
d_call: TRBD2; j_call: TRBJ2-7; v_call: TRBV11-2; clone_size: NA; cdr3_aa: CASSLSGSRYEQYF; cdr3_nt: TGTGCCAGCAGCCTTAGCGGGAGCCGGTACGAGCAGTACTTC
d_call: NA; j_call: TRBJ2-2; v_call: TRBV5-1; clone_size: NA; cdr3_aa: CASSLGQGANTGELFF; cdr3_nt: TGCGCCAGCAGCTTGGGTCAGGGCGCGAACACCGGGGAGCTGTTTTTT
d_call: TRBD1; j_call: TRBJ2-2; v_call: TRBV10-3; clone_size: NA; cdr3_aa: CAIRTGTATGELFF; cdr3_nt: TGTGCCATCAGAACCGGGACAGCTACCGGGGAGCTGTTTTTT
d_call: NA; j_call: TRBJ1-1; v_call: TRBV7-2; clone_size: once; cdr3_aa: CASSLGWGGEAFF; cdr3_nt: TGTGCCAGCAGCTTAGGATGGGGAGGAGAAGCTTTCTTT
d_call: NA; j_call: TRBJ2-7; v_call: TRBV9; clone_size: NA; cdr3_aa: CASSVGGGGEQYF; cdr3_nt: TGTGCCAGCAGCGTAGGGGGAGGGGGCGAGCAGTACTTC